This passage covers 30 T cell receptor beta chains from one sample sequenced in a study of CD8 T cells in ankylosing spondylitis. Their antigen targets remain unknown. TCRdb re-analysed the 5' RACE reads in MiXCR, keeping a single row per CDR3 protein. The sample holds about 540,000 distinct CDR3 sequences, about 13% seen once. Findings and caveats of the study: Eight highly homologous variants made up a TCR beta motif, and this motif appeared characteristic of ankylosing spondylitis blood.

The sample consisted of blood, either unsorted or a sorted T cell fraction (not recorded which). All receptors derive from a male donor with ankylosing spondylitis.

This clonotype was detected a few times. This rearrangement joins TRBV18 to TRBJ2-7; D is perhaps TRBD2 (7 bases). The CDR3 runs 12 residues. The ends were cut back, 4 bases at V and 5 bases at J, with 9 bases in the middle. Looked up from germline, CDR1 is KGHSH and CDR2 is LQKENI. CDR3 in amino acids: CASSQGGDEQYV. CDR3 bases: TGTGCCAGCTCACAAGGGGGGGACGAGCAGTACGTC.

The V gene is TRBV30, the J gene TRBJ2-1, with 7 bases identical to TRBD2. Germline loops: CDR1 GTSNPN, CDR2 SVGIG (reference sequence). There are 14 residues in the CDR3. Losses at the gene ends were 5 bases for V and 9 bases for J; bases not matched to a gene: 13. The CDR3 bases are TGTGCCTGGGCCCGCGGGGCGGGAGTGAGTGAGCAGTTCTTC. Its protein product is CAWARGAGVSEQFF.

The rearrangement links TRBV7-8 to TRBJ2-3; D is uncertain. From germline, CDR1 is SGHVS and CDR2 FQNEAQ. The CDR3 totals 15 residues. Trimming cost V 2 bases and J 4 bases, with 13 bases left between them. CDR3 sequence reads: CASSLSSSSADTQYF. The CDR3 nucleotides read TGTGCCAGCAGCTTATCCTCAAGTTCAGCAGATACGCAGTATTTT.

This clonotype was recorded many times. The chain employs TRBV20-1 and TRBJ2-5; 7 bases align to TRBD1. Looked up from germline, CDR1 is DFQATT and CDR2 is SNEGSKA (reference sequence). V gave up 6 bases and J gave up 12 bases; unmatched junction bases: 7. The CDR3 loop spans 10 amino acids. The CDR3 nucleotides are TGCAGTGCCCTTGCTGGGACAGAGTACTTC. Translating it yields CSALAGTEYF.

This clonotype was recorded at least ten times. The rearrangement joins TRBV20-1 to TRBJ1-4; D is unclear. Germline CDR1 DFQATT, CDR2 SNEGSKA (reference sequence). V was shortened by 6 bases and J by 5 bases, with 16 bases between the two germline ends. The CDR3 sequence is 14 residues long. CDR3 region: CSAQNTALNEKLFF. The CDR3 DNA is TGCAGTGCGCAGAACACGGCCCTCAATGAAAAACTGTTTTTT.

This chain connects TRBV3-1 to TRBJ2-7; D is unclear. From germline, CDR1 is LGHDT and CDR2 YNNKEL (reference sequence). V dropped 1 base and J dropped 7 bases, with 8 bases sitting between them. The CDR3 length is 12 residues. CDR3 amino acids: CASSQGKGEQYF. CDR3 coding DNA: TGTGCCAGCAGCCAAGGCAAAGGTGAGCAGTACTTC.

The rearrangement uses TRBV7-6 and TRBJ2-2; no firm D call. The CDR3 covers 13 residues. Looked up from germline, CDR1 is SGHVS and CDR2 is FNYEAQ. V was pared by 5 bases and J by 7 bases, with 11 bases between. DNA of the CDR3: TGTGCCAGCAGCGCCCGAAGGAACGGGGAGCTGTTTTTT. Amino acids: CASSARRNGELFF.

Many counts were recorded for this clonotype. The rearrangement uses TRBV5-1 and TRBJ2-1; D gene unclear. In germline, CDR1 is SGHRS, CDR2 YFSETQ. There are 15 residues in the CDR3. V lost 1 base, J lost 0 bases, and 8 bases lay in between. The CDR3 nucleotides are TGCGCCAGCAGCTTGACACAAAACTCCTACAATGAGCAGTTCTTC. Protein product: CASSLTQNSYNEQFF.

In its sample, this clonotype was seen a few times. The chain uses TRBV10-2 and TRBJ2-1; 14 nucleotides match TRBD2. J gave up 6 bases and V 6 bases, and 7 bases lay outside the gene matches. Germline V gene data show CDR1 as WSHSY and CDR2 as SAAADI. This CDR3 has 16 amino acids. CDR3 sequence: CASRYSGTSGSNEQFF. The CDR3 DNA reads TGCGCCAGCAGGTACTCCGGGACTAGCGGGAGCAATGAGCAGTTCTTC.

The chain couples TRBV5-1 to TRBJ2-1; no clear D. The CDR3 has 15 residues. Trimming pared 4 bases from V and 6 bases from J, leaving 17 bases between. Germline V gives CDR1 SGHRS, CDR2 YFSETQ. The CDR3 DNA sequence: TGCGCCAGCAGCGCGTCGACGCGCCGAATCAATGAGCAGTTCTTC. Its protein product is CASSASTRRINEQFF.

This clonotype has more than one count but fewer than ten. The gene calls are TRBV3-1 and TRBJ2-7; D might be TRBD2 (6 bases). Germline CDR1 reads LGHDT; CDR2 reads YNNKEL (reference sequence). The V and J ends lost 4 bases and 6 bases respectively, with 19 bases between them. CDR3 size: 15 residues. Here the CDR3 reads CASSRGPGVPGEQYF. The CDR3 DNA sequence: TGTGCCAGCAGCCGCGGACCGGGGGTACCTGGCGAGCAGTACTTC.

CDR3 DNA sequence: TGTGCCAGCAGCCAAGACGCTAGCACAGATACGCAGTATTTT. Translation gives CASSQDASTDTQYF. The gene calls are TRBV3-1 and TRBJ2-3; D not resolved. Trimming removed 0 bases from V and 0 bases from J, with 4 bases in between. The V gene's germline CDR1 is LGHDT and CDR2 YNNKEL (reference sequence). The CDR3 has 14 residues.

This clonotype was detected only a few times. This chain uses TRBV19 with TRBJ2-1; TRBD2 matches 15 bases. The CDR3 covers 14 residues. The J segment lost 8 bases and the V segment lost 8 bases, leaving 4 bases of the junction unmatched. Looked up from germline, CDR1 is LNHDA and CDR2 is SQIVND (reference sequence). The CDR3 DNA sequence: TGTGCCAGTGTCAGGACTAGCGGGAGGGATGAGCAGTTCTTC. Its protein product is CASVRTSGRDEQFF. The entire variable domain, with the rest obtained from reference TRBV19 and TRBJ2-1, is as follows: DGGITQSPKYLFRKEGQNVTLSCEQNLNHDAMYWYRQDPGQGLRLIYYSQIVNDFQKGDIAEGYSVSREKKESFPLTVTSAQKNPTAFYLCASVRTSGRDEQFFGPGTRLTVL.

In its sample, this clonotype was seen a few times. The chain joins TRBV7-6 to TRBJ2-1; possible D gene TRBD2, 6 bases. This CDR3 is 15 amino acids long. V lost 2 bases and J 4 bases, leaving 12 bases between the germline ends. Germline CDR1 is SGHVS and CDR2 is FNYEAQ. CDR3 nucleotides: TGTGCCAGCAGCTTAATCGGGGGTCCTTACAATGAGCAGTTCTTC. Translation: CASSLIGGPYNEQFF.

The chain links TRBV21-1 to TRBJ2-7; TRBD1, the D gene given by the table, was not confirmed from the DNA. TRBV21-1 is designated a pseudogene. The CDR3 has 19 amino acids. CDR3 sequence (DNA): TGTGCCAGCAGCAAAAAGGGAAGATTTTCACAGGGGAAGGTCTACGAGCAGTACGTC. Amino acids: CASSKKGRFSQGKVYEQYV.

The V gene is TRBV7-9, the J gene TRBJ2-6; perhaps TRBD1 as D (6 bases). Germline CDR1 is SEHNR and CDR2 is FQNEAQ (reference sequence). The CDR3 is 17 residues long. The germline V and J ends were trimmed by 8 bases and 0 bases, with 17 bases remaining between them. The CDR3 DNA reads as TGTGCCAGCTCGCCATGGGGGCAAGCCTCTGGGGCCAACGTCCTGACTTTC. Translated: CASSPWGQASGANVLTF.

The V and J genes are TRBV6-5 and TRBJ2-5; D is unresolved. The CDR3 has 14 residues. V was clipped by 4 bases and J by 1 base, with 10 bases between them. Germline V gene lookup returns CDR1 MNHEY and CDR2 SVGAGI. CDR3 loop: CASSSPVTQETQYF. CDR3 nucleotides: TGTGCCAGCAGTTCCCCGGTTACCCAAGAGACCCAGTACTTC.

The rearrangement links TRBV7-9 to TRBJ1-4; D unclear. Germline values: CDR1 SEHNR, CDR2 FQNEAQ (reference sequence). The V end lost 1 base, the J end lost 6 bases, and 6 bases lay between the germline ends. The CDR3 contains 13 residues. The CDR3 here is CASSLDTYEKLFF. In DNA, the CDR3 is TGTGCCAGCAGCTTAGATACTTATGAAAAACTGTTTTTT.

CDR3 amino acids: CATSDSTTAGTDTQYF. CDR3 DNA sequence: TGTGCCACCAGTGATTCTACCACCGCCGGCACAGATACGCAGTATTTT. The chain couples TRBV24-1 to TRBJ2-3; D gene uncertain. The CDR3 extends over 16 amino acids. CDR1 is KGHDR and CDR2 is SFDVKD in the germline V gene. Trimming removed 2 bases at V and 1 base at J, with 12 bases between.

The chain couples TRBV5-5 to TRBJ2-1; D unclear. The CDR3 has 13 amino acids. CDR1 is SGHKS and CDR2 is YYEKEE in the germline V gene (reference sequence). V lost 2 bases to trimming and J lost 10 bases, with 13 bases between them. The CDR3: CASSFPSRREQFF. CDR3 sequence (DNA): TGTGCCAGCAGCTTTCCTTCACGGCGGGAGCAGTTCTTC. The variable domain in full, completed from reference TRBV5-5 and TRBJ2-1, reads DAGVTQSPTHLIKTRGQQVTLRCSPISGHKSVSWYQQVLGQGPQFIFQYYEKEERGRGNFPDRFSARQFPNYSSELNVNALLLGDSALYLCASSFPSRREQFFGPGTRLTVL.

V usage is TRBV5-1 and J usage is TRBJ2-7, with D unclear. Germline values: CDR1 SGHRS, CDR2 YFSETQ. The CDR3 consists of 14 residues. The V and J ends lost 3 bases and 0 bases respectively, with 10 bases between them. The CDR3 DNA sequence: TGCGCCAGCAGCTCCGACCCAAGCTCCTACGAGCAGTACTTC. Amino acids: CASSSDPSSYEQYF.

This clonotype was found a few times. At one of its ends the junction is not consistent with the germline gene, which may arise from a read error. The chain is built from TRBV5-6 and TRBJ2-3, with 8 bases identical to TRBD2. Germline V gives CDR1 SGHDT, CDR2 YYEEEE. The CDR3 covers 16 residues. For the CDR3, the DNA is TGTGCCAGCAGCCGGGGGGGCAATCGGGACACATATACGCAGTATTTT. Translated: CASSRGGNRDTYTQYF.

V usage is TRBV4-2 and J usage is TRBJ2-7; 8 bases line up with TRBD2. The germline gives CDR1 LGHNA, CDR2 YNFKEQ. Unmatched junction bases numbered 6, after V lost 3 bases and J lost 2 bases. This CDR3 has 15 residues. CDR3 loop: CASSQGTSGAYEQYF. CDR3 coding DNA: TGTGCCAGCAGCCAGGGAACTAGCGGCGCCTACGAGCAGTACTTC.

V is TRBV6-1 and J is TRBJ2-5; the D gene is possibly TRBD2 (6 bases). CDR3 length: 15 amino acids. Trimming pared 0 bases from V and 1 base from J, leaving 9 bases between. From germline, CDR1 is MNHNS and CDR2 SASEGT. CDR3 sequence (DNA): TGTGCCAGCAGTGAAGCGCGGGGCCTCCAAGAGACCCAGTACTTC. Translated, it gives CASSEARGLQETQYF.

This clonotype came up a few times. The rearrangement uses TRBV3-1 and TRBJ1-1; tentative D call: TRBD1 (5 bases). CDR3 length: 15 amino acids. Per germline, CDR1 LGHDT and CDR2 YNNKEL (reference sequence). With 4 bases removed from V and 3 bases from J, the gap between germline ends came to 15 bases. The CDR3 nucleotides read TGTGCCAGCAGCCCGGCTGGTCGGGGCTACACTGAAGCTTTCTTT. This gives the protein CASSPAGRGYTEAFF.

The V call is TRBV20-1, the J call TRBJ1-1; 10 bases are a match to TRBD1. The V gene's germline CDR1 is DFQATT and CDR2 SNEGSKA (reference sequence). The V and J ends lost 6 bases and 6 bases, in that order; junction bases with no gene match: 10. The CDR3 sequence is 14 residues long. Written as DNA, the CDR3 is TGCAGTGCCAGACAGGGGGCCGATAGGGCTGAAGCTTTCTTT. Translation gives CSARQGADRAEAFF.

This clonotype was seen repeatedly, ten times or more. This chain connects TRBV2 to TRBJ2-2; D might be TRBD2 (6 bases). Per the germline V gene, CDR1 is SNHLY and CDR2 is FYNNEI. This CDR3 region has 15 residues. Trimming pared 11 bases from V and 5 bases from J, leaving 21 bases between. The CDR3 is CASVSTAGHTGELFF. DNA of the CDR3: TGTGCCTCCGTCTCCACCGCGGGGCATACCGGGGAGCTGTTTTTT.

This clonotype was seen repeatedly, ten times or more. V usage is TRBV12-3 or TRBV12-4 and J usage is TRBJ2-7, with 9 bases that match TRBD1. V dropped 6 bases and J dropped 11; count of bases not matched to a gene: 11. The CDR3 has 13 residues. The CDR3 region has the DNA TGTGCCAGCAGACCAACCCGGACAGGGGATGAGTACTTC. Its translation: CASRPTRTGDEYF.

The table lists this clonotype with a count of one. The J gene is TRBJ1-2, the V gene TRBV12-3 or TRBV12-4, with TRBD1 matching over 8 bases. The CDR3 spans 15 residues. J lost 8 bases, V lost 4 bases, and 12 bases had no gene match. In DNA, the CDR3 is TGTGCCAGCAGTTCGATGACAGGGGTGGTAGGAGGCTACACCTTC. Translated, it gives CASSSMTGVVGGYTF.

The gene calls are TRBV10-1 and TRBJ2-1; D remains unclear. Trimming removed 4 bases from V and 7 bases from J, with 8 bases in between. From germline, CDR1 is WNHNN and CDR2 SYGVQD (reference sequence). The CDR3 has 12 amino acids. CDR3 nucleotides: TGCGCCAGCAGTGCCCCGGGTAATGAGCAGTTCTTC. Amino acids: CASSAPGNEQFF.